These 2 T cell receptor beta chains were all obtained from the same sample, sequenced in a study of blood T cell repertoires in COVID-19. This table comes from immunoSEQ multiplex PCR, and its TCRdb copy is limited to in-frame clones, with some not included. The sample carries fewer than 250,000 clones, about 88% recorded once. What was sequenced was peripheral blood. These receptors were collected from a man between 65 and 80 years old with acute or convalescent COVID-19.

The chain has TRBV5-1 and TRBJ2-7; the D gene is possibly TRBD2 (6 bases). Germline lookup yields CDR1 SGHRS and CDR2 YFSETQ. The V end was cut by 4 bases, the J end by 6 bases, with 17 bases between. This CDR3 has 14 amino acids. The CDR3 loop is CASSGGTVPVEQYF. The CDR3 DNA sequence: TGCGCCAGCAGCGGCGGGACGGTTCCTGTCGAGCAGTACTTC.

The V call is TRBV7-8, the J call TRBJ1-2; D is possibly TRBD1 (6 bases). CDR1 and CDR2 from the germline V gene are SGHVS and FQNEAQ. The CDR3 length is 13 residues. The ends were cut back, 6 bases at V and 1 base at J, with 9 bases in the middle. CDR3 DNA: TGTGCCAGCAGTTCGGACAGTAACTATGGCTACACCTTC. Protein product: CASSSDSNYGYTF.